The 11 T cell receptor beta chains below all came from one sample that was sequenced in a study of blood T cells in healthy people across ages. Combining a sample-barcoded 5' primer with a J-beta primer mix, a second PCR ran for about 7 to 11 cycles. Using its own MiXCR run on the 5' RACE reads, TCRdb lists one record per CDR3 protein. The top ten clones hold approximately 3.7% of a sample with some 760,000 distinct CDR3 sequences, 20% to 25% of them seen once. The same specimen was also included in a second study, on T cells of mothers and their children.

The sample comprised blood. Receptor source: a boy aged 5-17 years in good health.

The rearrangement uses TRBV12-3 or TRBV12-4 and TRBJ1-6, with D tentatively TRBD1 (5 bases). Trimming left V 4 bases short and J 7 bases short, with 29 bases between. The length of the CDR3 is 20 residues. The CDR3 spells CASSSSLGTYGQRGNSPLHF. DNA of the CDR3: TGTGCCAGCAGTTCCTCTCTCGGGACGTACGGTCAACGGGGGAATTCACCCCTCCACTTT.

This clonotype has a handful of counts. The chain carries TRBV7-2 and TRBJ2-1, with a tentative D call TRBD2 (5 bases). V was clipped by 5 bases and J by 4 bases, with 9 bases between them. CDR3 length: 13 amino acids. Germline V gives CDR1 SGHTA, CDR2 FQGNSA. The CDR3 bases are TGTGCCAGCAGCCCGGGGTTTTACAATGAGCAGTTCTTC. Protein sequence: CASSPGFYNEQFF.

DNA of the CDR3: TGTGCCAGAAAGAGAACCCAAATCATGAACACAGATACGCAGTATTTT. This sequence encodes CARKRTQIMNTDTQYF. The chain carries TRBV9 and TRBJ2-3; no firm D call. V was pared by 8 bases and J by 2 bases, with 21 bases between. CDR3 length: 16 amino acids. Germline V lookup: CDR1 SGDLS, CDR2 YYNGEE.

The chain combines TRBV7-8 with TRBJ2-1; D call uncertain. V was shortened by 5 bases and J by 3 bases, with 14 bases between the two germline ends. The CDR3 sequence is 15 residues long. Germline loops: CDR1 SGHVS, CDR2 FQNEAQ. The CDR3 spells CASSLIRAGYNEQFF. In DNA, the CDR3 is TGTGCCAGCAGCCTAATAAGGGCAGGCTACAATGAGCAGTTCTTC.

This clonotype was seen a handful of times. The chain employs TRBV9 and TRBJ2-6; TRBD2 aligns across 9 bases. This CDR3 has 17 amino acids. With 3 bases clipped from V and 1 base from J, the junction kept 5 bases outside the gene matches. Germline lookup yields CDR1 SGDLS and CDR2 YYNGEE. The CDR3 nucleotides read TGTGCCAGCAGCGGCGGGAGGGTGGGGTCTGGGGCCAACGTCCTGACTTTC. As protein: CASSGGRVGSGANVLTF.

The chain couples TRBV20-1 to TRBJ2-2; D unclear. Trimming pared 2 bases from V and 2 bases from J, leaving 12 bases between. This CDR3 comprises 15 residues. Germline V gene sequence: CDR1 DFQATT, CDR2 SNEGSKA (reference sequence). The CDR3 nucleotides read TGCAGTGCTAGACAGGCTAGTGTCAACACCGGGGAGCTGTTTTTT. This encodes CSARQASVNTGELFF.

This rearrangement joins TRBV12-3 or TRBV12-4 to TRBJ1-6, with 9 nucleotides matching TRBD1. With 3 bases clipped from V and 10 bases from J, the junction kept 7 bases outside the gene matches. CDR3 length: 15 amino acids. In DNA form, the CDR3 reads TGTGCCAGCAGTTTCGGACAGGGGCCAATATCACCCCTCCACTTT. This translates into CASSFGQGPISPLHF.

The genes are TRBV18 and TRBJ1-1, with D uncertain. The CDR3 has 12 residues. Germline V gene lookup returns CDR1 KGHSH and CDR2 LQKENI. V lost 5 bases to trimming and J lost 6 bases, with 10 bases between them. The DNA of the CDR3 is TGTGCCAGCTCAGCCCGGTTGGCTGAAGCTTTCTTT. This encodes CASSARLAEAFF.

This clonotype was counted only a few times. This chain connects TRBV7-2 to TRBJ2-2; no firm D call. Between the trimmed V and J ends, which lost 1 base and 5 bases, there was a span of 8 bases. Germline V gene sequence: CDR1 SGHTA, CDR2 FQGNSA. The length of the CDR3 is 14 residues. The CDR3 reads CASSLDRTTGELFF. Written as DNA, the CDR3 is TGTGCCAGCAGCTTAGACCGCACAACCGGGGAGCTGTTTTTT.

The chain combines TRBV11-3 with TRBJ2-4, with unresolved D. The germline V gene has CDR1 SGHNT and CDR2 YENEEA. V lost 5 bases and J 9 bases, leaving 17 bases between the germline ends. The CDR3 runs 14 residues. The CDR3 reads CASSQMERRGIQYF. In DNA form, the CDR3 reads TGTGCCAGCAGCCAGATGGAGAGACGAGGCATTCAGTACTTC.

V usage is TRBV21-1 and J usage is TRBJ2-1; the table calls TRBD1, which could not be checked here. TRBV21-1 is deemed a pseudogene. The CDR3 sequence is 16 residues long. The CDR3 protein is CASTPRDRGCYNEQFF. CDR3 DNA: TGTGCCAGCACCCCACGGGACAGGGGGTGCTACAATGAGCAGTTCTTC.